The 29 T cell receptor beta chains below were found in one sample sequenced in a study of blood T cell repertoires in COVID-19 (dated by TCRdb to the early 2020s). Libraries were constructed by the immunoSEQ multiplex PCR assay. What TCRdb holds here is the immuneACCESS table cut down to in-frame rearrangements. Part of the clones is not present; checked against another copy, under half of the missing clones reflect an unresolved V gene, and the others are unexplained. Here the sample has around 400,000 clones; 80% to 85% occur a single time. The ten largest clones capture approximately 5% of the sample. Input material: PBMCs or T cells enriched from blood (not recorded which). The receptors were sampled from a woman in her forties or fifties who had recovered from COVID-19.

The V and J genes are TRBV30 and TRBJ1-1; D possibly corresponds to TRBD1 (6 bases). Germline-derived CDR1 and CDR2 are GTSNPN and SVGIG (reference sequence). The CDR3 totals 15 residues. Trimming left V 5 bases short and J 0 bases short, with 16 bases between. The CDR3 nucleotides are TGTGCCTGGGGCCCCGGGGGGCTCCTGAACACTGAAGCTTTCTTT. Its translation is CAWGPGGLLNTEAFF. Complete variable domain (other parts from reference TRBV30 and TRBJ1-1): SQTIHQWPATLVQPVGSPLSLECTVEGTSNPNLYWYRQAAGRGLQLLFYSVGIGQISSEVPQNLSASRPQDRQFILSSKKLLLSDSGFYLCAWGPGGLLNTEAFFGQGTRLTVV.

CDR3 amino acids: CASSTGVNTEAFF. In DNA, the CDR3 is TGTGCCAGCAGCACAGGGGTGAACACTGAAGCTTTCTTT. This sequence joins TRBV12-3 or TRBV12-4 and TRBJ1-1, with 7 bases fitting TRBD1. V shed 6 bases, J shed 0 bases, and the junction held 1 base outside the gene matches. The CDR3 runs to 13 residues.

V is TRBV5-6 and J is TRBJ1-6; D ambiguous. CDR3 size: 15 residues. Germline assignment: CDR1 SGHDT and CDR2 YYEEEE. V lost 4 bases, J lost 11 bases, and 19 bases lay in between. The CDR3 DNA reads as TGTGCCAGCAGCGTCGGGAACCTGGGCCGGACACCCCTCCACTTT. This sequence encodes CASSVGNLGRTPLHF.

V usage is TRBV6-1 and J usage is TRBJ2-7, with 10 bases lining up with TRBD2. V gave up 2 bases and J gave up 8 bases; unmatched junction bases: 12. Germline loops: CDR1 MNHNS, CDR2 SASEGT. The CDR3 contains 16 residues. The CDR3 loop is CASSETLSLAGVKQYF. CDR3 nucleotides: TGTGCCAGCAGTGAAACCCTTAGCCTAGCGGGAGTTAAGCAGTACTTC.

This clone turned up a few times. The V call is TRBV5-1, the J call TRBJ1-2; weak D call: TRBD1 (6 bases). V lost 4 bases, J lost 4 bases, and 14 bases lay in between. Germline V gives CDR1 SGHRS, CDR2 YFSETQ. The CDR3 sequence is 14 residues long. CDR3 sequence: CASSRDTYIYGYTF. DNA of the CDR3: TGCGCCAGCAGCCGGGACACCTATATCTATGGCTACACCTTC.

The chain couples TRBV30 to TRBJ2-7; 9 nucleotides line up with TRBD1. The CDR3 has 14 amino acids. Germline trimming cut 0 bases from V and 3 bases from J; bases unmatched to any gene: 3. Germline V gene lookup returns CDR1 GTSNPN and CDR2 SVGIG (reference sequence). The CDR3: CAWSVQGAGYEQYF. DNA for the CDR3: TGTGCCTGGAGTGTACAGGGGGCTGGCTACGAGCAGTACTTC.

The chain carries TRBV19 and TRBJ1-1; 7 nucleotides line up with TRBD1. The germline V gene has CDR1 LNHDA and CDR2 SQIVND (reference sequence). This CDR3 has 15 residues. The trim removed 8 bases at V and 0 bases at J, leaving 9 bases unmatched. CDR3 DNA: TGTGCCAGTGGGGTTGGAGGGACAGTGAACACTGAAGCTTTCTTT. It codes for CASGVGGTVNTEAFF.

The V gene is TRBV2, the J gene TRBJ1-1, with 12 bases matching TRBD1. The junction had 5 bases not matched to a gene; V was cut back by 2 bases and J by 4 bases. This CDR3 spans 16 amino acids. Germline loops: CDR1 SNHLY, CDR2 FYNNEI. CDR3 in amino acids: CASSEMGQGAFTEAFF. The CDR3 region has the DNA TGTGCCAGCAGTGAAATGGGACAGGGGGCGTTCACTGAAGCTTTCTTT.

This rearrangement joins TRBV5-1 to TRBJ2-2; 9 positions agree with TRBD2. CDR1 and CDR2 (germline): SGHRS, YFSETQ. The CDR3 sequence is 16 residues long. The junction had 4 bases not matched to a gene; V was cut back by 0 bases and J by 4 bases. The CDR3 nucleotides are TGCGCCAGCAGCTTGGCTGCTAGCGGGGTCACCGGGGAGCTGTTTTTT. Amino acids: CASSLAASGVTGELFF.

J is TRBJ2-1 and V is TRBV15; 13 bases fit TRBD2. Trimming took 4 bases from V and 9 from J; bases not matched to a gene: 15. There are 18 residues in the CDR3. The germline gives CDR1 LNHNV, CDR2 YYDKDF (reference sequence). The DNA for the CDR3 is TGTGCCACCAGCACCTTGACTAGCGGGGGGCTTGGGGTGGGTGAGCAGTTCTTC. Its protein product is CATSTLTSGGLGVGEQFF. Supplemented by reference TRBV15 and TRBJ2-1, the full variable domain reads DAMVIQNPRYQVTQFGKPVTLSCSQTLNHNVMYWYQQKSSQAPKLLFHYYDKDFNNEADTPDNFQSRRPNTSFCFLDIRSPGLGDTAMYLCATSTLTSGGLGVGEQFFGPGTRLTVL.

This rearrangement joins TRBV6-2 or TRBV6-3 to TRBJ1-5; no clear D. V lost 2 bases to trimming and J lost 2 bases, with 7 bases between them. There are 14 residues in the CDR3. CDR1 and CDR2 from the germline V gene are MNHEY and SVGEGT. In nucleotides, the CDR3 is TGTGCCAGCAGTTACCAGTGGCGCAATCAGCCCCAGCATTTT. Amino acids: CASSYQWRNQPQHF.

CDR3 sequence: CASSLRGQGTRNIQYF. The CDR3 bases are TGTGCCAGCAGTCTAAGGGGACAGGGAACGAGAAACATTCAGTACTTC. This rearrangement joins TRBV6-2 or TRBV6-3 to TRBJ2-4; 9 positions match TRBD1. The CDR3 extends over 16 amino acids. With V trimmed by 5 bases and J by 6 bases, 11 bases remained unmatched. Germline CDR1 is MNHEY and CDR2 is SVGEGT.

This clone was detected a few times. The chain has TRBV7-2 and TRBJ2-3; possible D gene TRBD1, 7 bases. The CDR3 consists of 14 residues. Germline V gene data show CDR1 as SGHTA and CDR2 as FQGNSA. Trimming took 6 bases from V and 2 from J, leaving 12 bases between them. CDR3 DNA sequence: TGTGCCAGCAGGCGGGACAGCTTCACAGATACGCAGTATTTT. Its protein is CASRRDSFTDTQYF. The full variable domain, rest sourced from reference TRBV7-2 and TRBJ2-3, is GAGVSQSPSNKVTEKGKDVELRCDPISGHTALYWYRQSLGQGLEFLIYFQGNSAPDKSGLPSDRFSAERTGGSVSTLTIQRTQQEDSAVYLCASRRDSFTDTQYFGPGTRLTVL.

The rearrangement uses TRBV4-3 and TRBJ1-1; TRBD1 aligns across 7 bases. Germline lookup yields CDR1 LGHNA and CDR2 YSLEER. Germline trimming cut 1 base from V and 9 bases from J; bases unmatched to any gene: 8. The CDR3 covers 14 residues. This CDR3 is CASSQGGEGAKAFF. For the CDR3, the DNA is TGCGCCAGCAGCCAAGGGGGCGAGGGGGCTAAAGCTTTCTTT.

The V call is TRBV6-1, the J call TRBJ2-2; 7 bases fit TRBD2. Germline V gives CDR1 MNHNS, CDR2 SASEGT. This CDR3 has 16 amino acids. V trimming: 2 bases; J trimming: 1 base; junction bases outside the gene matches: 4. Written as DNA, the CDR3 is TGTGCCAGCAGTGAACCGGGACTACAGAACACCGGGGAGCTGTTTTTT. This sequence encodes CASSEPGLQNTGELFF.

The chain links TRBV7-2 to TRBJ2-1; D is perhaps TRBD2 (6 bases). CDR1 SGHTA and CDR2 FQGNSA come from the germline V gene. The CDR3 covers 14 residues. V shed 7 bases and J shed 9 bases, with 19 bases lying between them. For the CDR3, the DNA is TGTGCCAGCACCCTTCCAATTACCGGGAGTGAGCAGTTCTTC. Translated: CASTLPITGSEQFF.

The V call is TRBV4-1, the J call TRBJ2-1; D is uncertain. The CDR3 contains 15 residues. Trimming cost V 4 bases and J 2 bases, with 12 bases left between them. The germline V gene encodes CDR1 MGHRA and CDR2 YSYEKL. The CDR3 DNA sequence: TGCGCCAGCAGCCCAACTGCGGCCGCCTACAATGAGCAGTTCTTC. Its protein product is CASSPTAAAYNEQFF.

This chain links TRBV6-2 or TRBV6-3 with TRBJ2-7, with 7 bases matching TRBD1. The CDR3 sequence is 13 residues long. The V segment lost 6 bases and the J segment 3 bases; nucleotides outside the gene matches: 5. CDR1 and CDR2 from the germline V gene are MNHEY and SVGEGT. The CDR3, as DNA: TGTGCCAGCAGCTCGACAGGGCGCTACGAGCAGTACTTC. This gives the protein CASSSTGRYEQYF.

The chain couples TRBV7-2 to TRBJ2-7; D might be TRBD2 (6 bases). V gave up 2 bases and J gave up 2 bases, with 13 bases separating them. Germline loops: CDR1 SGHTA, CDR2 FQGNSA. This CDR3 region has 15 residues. This CDR3 is CASSLTGGLPYEQYF. The CDR3 nucleotides read TGTGCCAGCAGCTTAACTGGGGGACTTCCCTACGAGCAGTACTTC. The whole variable domain, filled in from reference TRBV7-2 and TRBJ2-7, reads GAGVSQSPSNKVTEKGKDVELRCDPISGHTALYWYRQSLGQGLEFLIYFQGNSAPDKSGLPSDRFSAERTGGSVSTLTIQRTQQEDSAVYLCASSLTGGLPYEQYFGPGTRLTVT.

The chain employs TRBV13 and TRBJ1-4; D might be TRBD1 (6 bases). The CDR3 length is 13 residues. Germline V gene sequence: CDR1 PRHDT, CDR2 FYEKMQ (reference sequence). The ends were cut back, 3 bases at V and 8 bases at J, with 10 bases in the middle. Written as DNA, the CDR3 is TGTGCCAGCAGCTTTTTACAGGGAGAAAAACTGTTTTTT. Amino acids: CASSFLQGEKLFF.

This chain uses TRBV5-6 with TRBJ2-3, with D possibly being TRBD1 (5 bases). Germline V gene data show CDR1 as SGHDT and CDR2 as YYEEEE. The CDR3 is 15 amino acids. V lost 6 bases and J lost 5, with 19 bases in between. CDR3 DNA sequence: TGTGCCAGCATCCCCCGAGACAGCTTCGGAGATACGCAGTATTTT. Protein: CASIPRDSFGDTQYF. Using reference TRBV5-6 and TRBJ2-3 for the parts outside the CDR3, the full variable domain is DAGVTQSPTHLIKTRGQQVTLRCSPKSGHDTVSWYQQALGQGPQFIFQYYEEEERQRGNFPDRFSGHQFPNYSSELNVNALLLGDSALYLCASIPRDSFGDTQYFGPGTRLTVL.

V usage is TRBV27 and J usage is TRBJ2-1; no definite D call. The CDR3 contains 14 residues. The germline gives CDR1 MNHEY, CDR2 SMNVEV (reference sequence). Trimming cost V 4 bases and J 4 bases, with 11 bases left between them. For the CDR3, the DNA is TGTGCCAGCAGTTCCCGAAGCGTATACAATGAGCAGTTCTTC. It translates to CASSSRSVYNEQFF.

The gene calls are TRBV27 and TRBJ1-1, with TRBD1 as a possible D gene (6 bases). Germline V gives CDR1 MNHEY, CDR2 SMNVEV (reference sequence). The CDR3 totals 16 residues. The V gene lost 6 bases and the J gene lost 1 base, with 18 bases spanning the gap. The CDR3 region is CASSPWGGQPNTEAFF. For the CDR3, the DNA is TGTGCCAGCAGCCCTTGGGGGGGACAACCGAACACTGAAGCTTTCTTT.

This sequence joins TRBV7-2 and TRBJ2-5, with TRBD2 matching over 7 bases. This CDR3 contains 15 residues. V was clipped by 5 bases and J by 2 bases; unmatched bases: 8. CDR1 is SGHTA and CDR2 is FQGNSA in the germline V gene. The CDR3 loop reads CASSESAGAQETQYF. The CDR3 region has the DNA TGTGCCAGCAGCGAGTCGGCGGGAGCACAAGAGACCCAGTACTTC.

V is TRBV29-1 and J is TRBJ2-3; tentatively, D is TRBD1 (5 bases). The germline CDR1 and CDR2 sequences are SQVTM and ANQGSEA. With 3 bases removed from V and 3 bases from J, the gap between germline ends came to 10 bases. The CDR3 loop spans 13 amino acids. CDR3 loop: CSVDSRVTDTQYF. DNA for the CDR3: TGCAGCGTTGATTCCAGGGTTACAGATACGCAGTATTTT.

The gene calls are TRBV3-1 (or the pseudogene TRBV3-2) and TRBJ1-2; D is unresolved. V lost 4 bases, J lost 4 bases, and 10 bases lay in between. This CDR3 has 13 residues. Looked up from germline, CDR1 is LGHDT and CDR2 is YNNKEL (reference sequence). The CDR3 region has the DNA TGTGCCAGCAGCCCCGCTGCCAGCTATGGCTACACCTTC. Its protein product is CASSPAASYGYTF.

The chain joins TRBV3-1 (or the pseudogene TRBV3-2) to TRBJ2-3, with 8 bases fitting TRBD2. V lost 5 bases, J lost 5 bases, and 9 bases stayed unmatched. This CDR3 is 15 amino acids long. The germline gives CDR1 LGHDT, CDR2 YNNKEL (reference sequence). CDR3 residues: CASSFSGIVRDTQYF. Written as DNA, the CDR3 is TGTGCCAGCAGCTTTAGCGGGATAGTTCGAGATACGCAGTATTTT.

This clone was recorded once. Written as DNA, the CDR3 is TGTGCCAGCGGGACAGCCTACGAGCAGTACTTC. It is translated as CASGTAYEQYF. The rearrangement links TRBV14 to TRBJ2-7; 7 nucleotides line up with TRBD1. In germline, CDR1 is SGHDN, CDR2 FVKESK. The length of the CDR3 is 11 residues. J was trimmed by 2 bases and V by 8 bases; bases with no gene match: 0. The complete variable domain, with remaining parts taken from reference TRBV14 and TRBJ2-7, reads EAGVTQFPSHSVIEKGQTVTLRCDPISGHDNLYWYRRVMGKEIKFLLHFVKESKQDESGMPNNRFLAERTGGTYSTLKVQPAELEDSGVYFCASGTAYEQYFGPGTRLTVT.

The chain links TRBV11-2 to TRBJ1-1, with TRBD1 matching 8 bases. The CDR3 spans 15 residues. From germline, CDR1 is SGHAT and CDR2 FQNNGV. Losses at the gene ends were 5 bases for V and 4 bases for J; bases not matched to a gene: 9. DNA of the CDR3: TGTGCCAGCAGCCCCATCAGGGGGCTGGGCACTGAAGCTTTCTTT. Amino acid sequence: CASSPIRGLGTEAFF.